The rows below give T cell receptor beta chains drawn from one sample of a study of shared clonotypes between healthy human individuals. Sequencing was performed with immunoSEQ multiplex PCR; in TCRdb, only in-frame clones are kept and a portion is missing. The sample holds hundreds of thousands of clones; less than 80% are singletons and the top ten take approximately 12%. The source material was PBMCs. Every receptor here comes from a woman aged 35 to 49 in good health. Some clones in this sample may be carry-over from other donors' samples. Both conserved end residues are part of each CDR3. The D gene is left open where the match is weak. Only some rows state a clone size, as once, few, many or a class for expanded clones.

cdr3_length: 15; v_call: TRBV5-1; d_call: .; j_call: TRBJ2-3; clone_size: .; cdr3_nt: TGCGCCAGCAGCCCCGGTAGGTATGGGACAGATACGCAGTATTTT; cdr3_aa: CASSPGRYGTDTQYF
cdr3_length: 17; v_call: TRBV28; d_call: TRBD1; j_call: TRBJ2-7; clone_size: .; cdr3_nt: TGTGCCAGCAGTAGCCCTGCACCACAGGGGGATGCCTACGAGCAGTACTTC; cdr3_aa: CASSSPAPQGDAYEQYF
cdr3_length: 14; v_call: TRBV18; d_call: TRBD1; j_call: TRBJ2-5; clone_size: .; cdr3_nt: TGTGCCAGCTCAGCGGACAGGGTCCAAGAGACCCAGTACTTC; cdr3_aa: CASSADRVQETQYF
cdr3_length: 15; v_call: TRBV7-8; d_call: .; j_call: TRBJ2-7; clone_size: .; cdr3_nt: TGTGCCAGCAGCTTCGACAGGAAGAGCTCCTACGAGCAGTACTTC; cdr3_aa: CASSFDRKSSYEQYF
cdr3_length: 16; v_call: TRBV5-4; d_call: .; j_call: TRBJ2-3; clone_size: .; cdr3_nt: TGTGCCAGCAGCTTGGACAGGACTTCTAGCACAGATACGCAGTATTTT; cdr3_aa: CASSLDRTSSTDTQYF
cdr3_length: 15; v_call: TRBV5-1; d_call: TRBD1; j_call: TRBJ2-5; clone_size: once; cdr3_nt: TGCGCCAGCAGCCTGGACGGGACAGAGGAAGAGACCCAGTACTTC; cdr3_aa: CASSLDGTEEETQYF
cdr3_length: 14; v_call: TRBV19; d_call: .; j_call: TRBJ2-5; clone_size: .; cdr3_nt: TGTGCCAGTAGCCAACCCGGGACCTTTATGGGGCAGTACTTC; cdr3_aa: CASSQPGTFMGQYF
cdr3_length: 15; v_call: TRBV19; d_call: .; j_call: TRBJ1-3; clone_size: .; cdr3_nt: TGTGCCAGTAGCCGGACAGAGCCATCTGGAAACACCATATATTTT; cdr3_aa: CASSRTEPSGNTIYF
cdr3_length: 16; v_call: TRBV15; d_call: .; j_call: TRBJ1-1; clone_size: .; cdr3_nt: TGTGCCACCAGCAGAGGGGGGGTCAGGGCGAACACTGAAGCTTTCTTT; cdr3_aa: CATSRGGVRANTEAFF
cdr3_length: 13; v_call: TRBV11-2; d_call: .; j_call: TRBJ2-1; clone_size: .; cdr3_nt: TGTGCCAGCAGCTTAGGCGCTAACAATGAGCAGTTCTTC; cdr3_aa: CASSLGANNEQFF
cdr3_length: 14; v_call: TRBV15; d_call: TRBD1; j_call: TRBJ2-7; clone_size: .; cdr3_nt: TGTGCCACCAGCAGTCGGCAGGGGGTATACGAGCAGTACTTC; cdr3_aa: CATSSRQGVYEQYF
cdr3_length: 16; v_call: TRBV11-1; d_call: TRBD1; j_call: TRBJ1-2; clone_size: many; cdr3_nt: TGTGCCAGCAGCCCGGGACAGGGGCATATAAACTATGGCTACACCTTC; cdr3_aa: CASSPGQGHINYGYTF
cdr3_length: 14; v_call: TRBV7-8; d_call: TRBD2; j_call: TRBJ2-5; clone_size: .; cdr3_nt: TGTGCCAGCAGCTTCTCGGGGGGCCAAGAGACCCAGTACTTC; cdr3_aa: CASSFSGGQETQYF
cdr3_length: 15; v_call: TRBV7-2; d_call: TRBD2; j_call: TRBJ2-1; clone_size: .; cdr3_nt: TGTGCCAGCAGCTTAGGGACTAGCTCCTACAATGAGCAGTTCTTC; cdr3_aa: CASSLGTSSYNEQFF
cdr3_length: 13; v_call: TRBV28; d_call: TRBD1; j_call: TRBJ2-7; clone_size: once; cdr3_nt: TGTGCCAGCAGACGACAGGGGCCCTACGAGCAGTACTTC; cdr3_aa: CASRRQGPYEQYF
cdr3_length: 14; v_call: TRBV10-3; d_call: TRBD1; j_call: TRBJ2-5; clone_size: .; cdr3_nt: TGTGCCATCAGTGCCGGACAGGGTCCAGAGACCCAGTACTTC; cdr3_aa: CAISAGQGPETQYF
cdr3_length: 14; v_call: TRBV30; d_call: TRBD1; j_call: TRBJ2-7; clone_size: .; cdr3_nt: TGTGCCTGGAGTGTGGGACAGGAGCTTTACGAGCAGTACTTC; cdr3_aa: CAWSVGQELYEQYF
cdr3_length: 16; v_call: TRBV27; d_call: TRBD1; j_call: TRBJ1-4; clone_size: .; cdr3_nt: TGTGCCAGCAGTTTGGGCAGGGGGCTTTTGGATGAAAAACTGTTTTTT; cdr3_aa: CASSLGRGLLDEKLFF
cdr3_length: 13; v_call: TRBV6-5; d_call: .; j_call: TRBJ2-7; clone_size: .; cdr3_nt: TGTGCCAGCCTTATCAGAGGCTTCTACGAGCAGTACTTC; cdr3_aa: CASLIRGFYEQYF
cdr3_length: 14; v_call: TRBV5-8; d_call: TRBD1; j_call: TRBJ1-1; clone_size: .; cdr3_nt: TGTGCCAGCAGCGGAGGCGACAGGGACACTGAAGCTTTCTTT; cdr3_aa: CASSGGDRDTEAFF
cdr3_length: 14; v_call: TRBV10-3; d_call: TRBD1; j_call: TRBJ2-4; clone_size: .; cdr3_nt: TGTGCCGTCCGGACAGGGGGCGACCGGGGCATTCAGTACTTC; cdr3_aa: CAVRTGGDRGIQYF
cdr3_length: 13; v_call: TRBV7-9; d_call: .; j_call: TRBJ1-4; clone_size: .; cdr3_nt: TGTGCCAGCAGCCCGGGGACGGGGGGCGGACTGTTTTTT; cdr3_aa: CASSPGTGGGLFF
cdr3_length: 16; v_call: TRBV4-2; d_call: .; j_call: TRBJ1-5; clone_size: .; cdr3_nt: TGTGCCAGCAGCCAAGATAGACTCGACGGCAATCAGCCCCAGCATTTT; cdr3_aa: CASSQDRLDGNQPQHF
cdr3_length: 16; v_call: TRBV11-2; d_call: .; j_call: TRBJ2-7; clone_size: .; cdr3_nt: TGTGCCAGCAGCTTAGATATAGCAGGTCCATCCTACGAGCAGTACTTC; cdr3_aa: CASSLDIAGPSYEQYF
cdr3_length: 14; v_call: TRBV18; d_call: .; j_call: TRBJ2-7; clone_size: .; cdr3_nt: TGTGCCAGCTCTCCCCGGGACTCCAGCTACGAGCAGTACTTC; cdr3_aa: CASSPRDSSYEQYF
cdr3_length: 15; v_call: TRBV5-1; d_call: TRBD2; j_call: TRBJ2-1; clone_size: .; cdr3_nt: TGCGCCAGCAGCTTGGATCCGGGAGGGGTAAATGAGCAGTTCTTC; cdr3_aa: CASSLDPGGVNEQFF
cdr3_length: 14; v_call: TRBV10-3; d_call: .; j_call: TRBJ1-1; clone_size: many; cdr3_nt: TGTGCCATCAGTGTAGGCAGGGGGAACACTGAAGCTTTCTTT; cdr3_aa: CAISVGRGNTEAFF
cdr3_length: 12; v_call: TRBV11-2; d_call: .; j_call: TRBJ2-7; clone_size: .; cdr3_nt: TGTGCCAGCAGCCAAGATTCCTCGGAGCAGTACTTC; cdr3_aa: CASSQDSSEQYF
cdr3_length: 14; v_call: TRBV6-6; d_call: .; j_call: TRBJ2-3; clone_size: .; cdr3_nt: TGTGCCAGCAGTTACCCCGGGAGCACAGATACGCAGTATTTT; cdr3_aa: CASSYPGSTDTQYF
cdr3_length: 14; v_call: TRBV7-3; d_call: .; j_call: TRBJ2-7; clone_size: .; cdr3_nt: TGTGCCAGCAGCTTAGGGCAGGGGTTAGGCGAGCAGTACTTC; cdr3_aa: CASSLGQGLGEQYF
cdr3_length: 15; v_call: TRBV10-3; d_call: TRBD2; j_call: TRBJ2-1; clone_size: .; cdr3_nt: TGTGCCAGGGGGACTAGCGGGAGCTCCTACAATGAGCAGTTCTTC; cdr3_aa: CARGTSGSSYNEQFF
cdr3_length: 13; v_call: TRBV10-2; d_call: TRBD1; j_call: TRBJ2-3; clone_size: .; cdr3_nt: TGCGCCAGCATTCGACAGGGCCAGGTTACGCAGTATTTT; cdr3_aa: CASIRQGQVTQYF
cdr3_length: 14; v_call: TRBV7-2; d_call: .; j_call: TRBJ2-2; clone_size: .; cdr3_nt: TGTGCCAGCAGCTCCCTCAGGGGCACCGGGGAGCTGTTTTTT; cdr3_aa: CASSSLRGTGELFF
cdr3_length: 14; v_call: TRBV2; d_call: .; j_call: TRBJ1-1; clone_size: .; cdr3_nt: TGTGCCAGCACCATTTTGGGGACAACCACTGAAGCTTTCTTT; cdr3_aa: CASTILGTTTEAFF
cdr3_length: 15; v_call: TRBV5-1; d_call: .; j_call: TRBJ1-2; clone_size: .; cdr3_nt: TGCGCCAGCAGCCCCCGACAGGACGAGGTGTTTGGCTACACCTTC; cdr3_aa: CASSPRQDEVFGYTF
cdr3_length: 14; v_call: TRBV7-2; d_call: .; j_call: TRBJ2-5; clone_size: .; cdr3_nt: TGTGCCAGCAGCGGGGGGGCAGGGAAAGAGACCCAGTACTTC; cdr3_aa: CASSGGAGKETQYF
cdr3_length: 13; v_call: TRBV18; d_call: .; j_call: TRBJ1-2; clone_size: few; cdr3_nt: TGTGCCAGCTCACCTGGACAAGACTATGGCTACACCTTC; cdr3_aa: CASSPGQDYGYTF
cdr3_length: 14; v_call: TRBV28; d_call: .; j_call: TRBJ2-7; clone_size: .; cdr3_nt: TGTGCCAGCACCCCCTTGGGCGCTTCCTACGAGCAGTACTTC; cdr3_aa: CASTPLGASYEQYF
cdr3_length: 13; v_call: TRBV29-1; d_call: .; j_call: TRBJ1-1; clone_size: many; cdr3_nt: TGCAGCGTTGAAGCTAGACTGAACACTGAAGCTTTCTTT; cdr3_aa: CSVEARLNTEAFF
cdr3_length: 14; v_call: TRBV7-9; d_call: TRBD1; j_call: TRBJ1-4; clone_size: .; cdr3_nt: TGTGCCAGCAGTTTAACAGGGGGTTATGAAAAACTGTTTTTT; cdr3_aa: CASSLTGGYEKLFF
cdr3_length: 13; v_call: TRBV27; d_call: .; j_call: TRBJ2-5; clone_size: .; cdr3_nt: TGTGCCAGCGGACCGGAGTGGCTAGAGACCCAGTACTTC; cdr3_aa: CASGPEWLETQYF
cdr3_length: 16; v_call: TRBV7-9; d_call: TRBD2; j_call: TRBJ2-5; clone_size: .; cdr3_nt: TGTGCCAGCAGCGGGACTAGCGGGATGGGTGTGGAGACCCAGTACTTC; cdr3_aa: CASSGTSGMGVETQYF
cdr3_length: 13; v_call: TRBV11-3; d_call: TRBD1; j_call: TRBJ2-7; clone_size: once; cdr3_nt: TGTGCCAGCGCTCGACAGGGCTCCTACGAGCAGTACTTC; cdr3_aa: CASARQGSYEQYF
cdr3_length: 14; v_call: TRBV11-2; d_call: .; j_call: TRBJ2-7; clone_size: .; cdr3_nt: TGTGCCAGCAGCCCCGTCCCCACCTCCTACGAGCAGTACTTC; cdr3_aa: CASSPVPTSYEQYF
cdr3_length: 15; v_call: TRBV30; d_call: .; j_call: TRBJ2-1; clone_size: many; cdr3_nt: TGTGCCTGGAGTGTTCCCCAGGGAGTCCGAAATGAGCAGTTCTTC; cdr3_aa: CAWSVPQGVRNEQFF
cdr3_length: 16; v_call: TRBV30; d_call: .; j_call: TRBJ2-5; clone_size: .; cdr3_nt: TGTGCCTGGAGTGGGCTGGGATCTTTTCTGATGGAGACCCAGTACTTC; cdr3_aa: CAWSGLGSFLMETQYF
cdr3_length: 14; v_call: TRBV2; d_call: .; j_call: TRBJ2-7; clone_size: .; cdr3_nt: TGTGCCAGCATCCCCCCCACAGGGACCTACGAGCAGTACTTC; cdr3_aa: CASIPPTGTYEQYF
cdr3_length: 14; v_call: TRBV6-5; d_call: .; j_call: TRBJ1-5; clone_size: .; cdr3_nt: TGTGCCAGCAGACCCATCCAGGGGATCCAGCCCCAGCATTTT; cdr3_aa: CASRPIQGIQPQHF
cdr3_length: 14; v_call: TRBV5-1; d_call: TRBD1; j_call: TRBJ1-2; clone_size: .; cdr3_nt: TGCGCCAGCAGCGGAACAGGGGGCGACTATGGCTACACCTTC; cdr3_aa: CASSGTGGDYGYTF
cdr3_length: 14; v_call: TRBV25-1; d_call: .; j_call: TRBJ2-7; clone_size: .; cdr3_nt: TGTGCCAGCAGTGAATATGGCAGGGCCCACGAGCAGTACTTC; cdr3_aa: CASSEYGRAHEQYF
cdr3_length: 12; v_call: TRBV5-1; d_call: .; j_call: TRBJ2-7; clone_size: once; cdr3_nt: TGCGCCAGTCGCCGCGAAGGCTACGAGCAGTACTTC; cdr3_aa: CASRREGYEQYF
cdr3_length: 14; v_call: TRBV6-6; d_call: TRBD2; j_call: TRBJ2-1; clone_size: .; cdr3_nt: TGTGCCAGCAGGGGCAGCGGGAGCATGAATGAGCAGTTCTTC; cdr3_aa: CASRGSGSMNEQFF
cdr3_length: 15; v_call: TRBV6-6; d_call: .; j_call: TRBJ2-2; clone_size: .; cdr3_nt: TGTGCCAGCAGTTACGTGAGGGGGAACACCGGGGAGCTGTTTTTT; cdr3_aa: CASSYVRGNTGELFF
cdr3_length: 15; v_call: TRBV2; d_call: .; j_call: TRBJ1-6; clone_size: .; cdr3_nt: TGTGCCAGCAGTACAACAGGGTCCCCTAATTCACCCCTCCACTTT; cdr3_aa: CASSTTGSPNSPLHF
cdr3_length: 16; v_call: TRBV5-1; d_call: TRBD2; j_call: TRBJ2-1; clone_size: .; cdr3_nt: TGCGCCAGCAGCTTTTCTCTAGCGGGACCCGACAATGAGCAGTTCTTC; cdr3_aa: CASSFSLAGPDNEQFF
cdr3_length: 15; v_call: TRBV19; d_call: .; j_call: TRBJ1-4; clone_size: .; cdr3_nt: TGTGCCAGTAGCCCCTGGGGGTCAGGAGAAGAAAAACTGTTTTTT; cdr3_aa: CASSPWGSGEEKLFF
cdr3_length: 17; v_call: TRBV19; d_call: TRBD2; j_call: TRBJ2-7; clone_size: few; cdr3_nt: TGTGCCAGTAGTAATTTCGCTAGCGGGAACCCTTCCTACGAGCAGTACTTC; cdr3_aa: CASSNFASGNPSYEQYF
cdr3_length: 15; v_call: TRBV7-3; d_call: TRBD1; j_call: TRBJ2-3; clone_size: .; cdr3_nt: TGTGCCAGCAGCTACGGGACAGCGAGCACAGATACGCAGTATTTT; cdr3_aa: CASSYGTASTDTQYF
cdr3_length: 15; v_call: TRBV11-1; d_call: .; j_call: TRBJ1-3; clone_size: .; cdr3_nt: TGTGCCAGCAGCTTAGCTCGGGATGCTGGAAACACCGTATATTTT; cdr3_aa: CASSLARDAGNTVYF
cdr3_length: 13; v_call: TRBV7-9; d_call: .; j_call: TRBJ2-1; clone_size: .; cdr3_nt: TGTGCCAGCAGGATTGGTACGGCCAATGAGCAGTTCTTC; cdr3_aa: CASRIGTANEQFF